The rows below give T cell receptor beta chains drawn from one sample of a study of blood T cell repertoires in COVID-19. Repertoires were generated with immunoSEQ multiplex PCR, while TCRdb's copy carries only in-frame clones and drops some. The data contain roughly 130,000 clones, roughly 83% of them singletons. The sequencing input was peripheral blood. The receptor source for this set is a woman aged 45-60 years with acute or convalescent COVID-19. Both conserved end residues are part of each CDR3. Fields, in order: D gene, CDR3 length, J gene, V gene, clone size, CDR3 DNA, CDR3 protein. A D gene is named only where the DNA matches it firmly. Rows may omit the clone size; those that give it use once, few, many or a size class.

d_gene: .; len: 13; j_gene: TRBJ2-7; v_gene: TRBV7-9; abundance: .; CDR3nt: TGTGCCAGCAGCTCCACAGGTCCCGGCGAGCAGTACTTC; CDR3aa: CASSSTGPGEQYF
d_gene: .; len: 14; j_gene: TRBJ1-5; v_gene: TRBV19; abundance: .; CDR3nt: TGTGCCAGTAGTATTCGGACAGACAATCAGCCCCAGCATTTT; CDR3aa: CASSIRTDNQPQHF
d_gene: .; len: 15; j_gene: TRBJ1-2; v_gene: TRBV19; abundance: few; CDR3nt: TGTGCCAGTAGTATAGATGCACAAAGAAACTATGGCTACACCTTC; CDR3aa: CASSIDAQRNYGYTF
d_gene: TRBD1; len: 13; j_gene: TRBJ1-1; v_gene: TRBV2; abundance: once; CDR3nt: TGTGCCAGCAATGGACAGGGTAACACTGAAGCTTTCTTT; CDR3aa: CASNGQGNTEAFF
d_gene: .; len: 14; j_gene: TRBJ2-2; v_gene: TRBV2; abundance: .; CDR3nt: TGTGCCAGCAAAGCTACGGCGAACACCGGGGAGCTGTTTTTT; CDR3aa: CASKATANTGELFF
d_gene: TRBD1; len: 15; j_gene: TRBJ2-7; v_gene: TRBV27; abundance: .; CDR3nt: TGTGCCAGCAGTTGGAGGACAGGGGGCTCCTACGAGCAGTACTTC; CDR3aa: CASSWRTGGSYEQYF
d_gene: .; len: 17; j_gene: TRBJ2-2; v_gene: TRBV25-1; abundance: few; CDR3nt: TGTGCCAGCGGGGGAGACAGGAAACAACTAAGGACCGGGGAGCTGTTTTTT; CDR3aa: CASGGDRKQLRTGELFF
d_gene: .; len: 14; j_gene: TRBJ2-3; v_gene: TRBV28; abundance: .; CDR3nt: TGTGCCAGCAGTCCCCGGGGGACGACAGATACGCAGTATTTT; CDR3aa: CASSPRGTTDTQYF
d_gene: .; len: 13; j_gene: TRBJ1-1; v_gene: TRBV6-4; abundance: .; CDR3nt: TGTGCCAGCAGTAACAGGATGGACACTGAAGCTTTCTTT; CDR3aa: CASSNRMDTEAFF
d_gene: .; len: 13; j_gene: TRBJ1-1; v_gene: TRBV6-4; abundance: .; CDR3nt: TGTGCCAGCAGTGTCTTCCGGGACACTGAAGCTTTCTTT; CDR3aa: CASSVFRDTEAFF
d_gene: TRBD1; len: 14; j_gene: TRBJ2-7; v_gene: TRBV5-4; abundance: .; CDR3nt: TGTGCCAGCAGCACAGACAGGGGGCTCAACGAGCAGTACTTC; CDR3aa: CASSTDRGLNEQYF
d_gene: .; len: 13; j_gene: TRBJ2-1; v_gene: TRBV28; abundance: .; CDR3nt: TGTGCCAGCAGTTCCCAGGGGAACAATGAGCAGTTCTTC; CDR3aa: CASSSQGNNEQFF
d_gene: .; len: 15; j_gene: TRBJ2-5; v_gene: TRBV25-1; abundance: .; CDR3nt: TGTGCCAGCAGTGAAAGGTCGGCAGGAAAAGAGACCCAGTACTTC; CDR3aa: CASSERSAGKETQYF
d_gene: TRBD1; len: 13; j_gene: TRBJ2-3; v_gene: TRBV30; abundance: .; CDR3nt: TGTGCCTGGAGCAGGACAGGGCCAGATACGCAGTATTTT; CDR3aa: CAWSRTGPDTQYF
d_gene: TRBD1; len: 15; j_gene: TRBJ1-4; v_gene: TRBV11-2; abundance: .; CDR3nt: TGTGCCAGCAGCCCGGGACAGGCGTTTAATGAAAAACTGTTTTTT; CDR3aa: CASSPGQAFNEKLFF
d_gene: .; len: 15; j_gene: TRBJ2-2; v_gene: TRBV11-3; abundance: .; CDR3nt: TGTGCCAGCAGCTTGACAGGAATTAACACCGGGGAGCTGTTTTTT; CDR3aa: CASSLTGINTGELFF